The source of this T cell receptor beta chain is a study of blood T cell repertoires in COVID-19. Study as a whole: Donors in the United States, Italy and Spain gave samples during acute or convalescent COVID-19.

The method was immunoSEQ multiplex PCR; TCRdb's version includes in-frame clones alone and lacks a portion of them. Of about 200,000 clones in the sample, about 80% were seen once. The V end was cut by 2 bases, the J end by 1 base, with 12 bases between. The CDR3 spans 16 residues. Per the germline V gene, CDR1 is LGHDT and CDR2 is YNNKEL (reference sequence). The chain employs TRBV3-1 (or the pseudogene TRBV3-2) and TRBJ2-1, with D unresolved. The origin of this receptor is a man aged 40-55 years who had recovered from COVID-19. Sequenced: PBMCs or T cells enriched from blood (not recorded which). The CDR3 DNA reads TGTGCCAGCAGCCAAAGTCCGATCCTATCCTACAATGAGCAGTTCTTC. Its translation is CASSQSPILSYNEQFF.